Following are 6 T cell receptor beta chains from one sample sequenced in a study of PD-1 blockade in mismatch repair-deficient tumors. The assay was immunoSEQ multiplex PCR, and TCRdb's table has in-frame clones only and misses some. Counted here are 100,000 to 150,000 clones, more than 85% occurring once; the ten biggest clones make up about 13%. The sequences come from peripheral blood, collected 44 weeks after starting pembrolizumab. These receptors were collected from an adult with mismatch repair-deficient cancer.

This sequence joins TRBV9 and TRBJ1-1; D is ambiguous. Trimming cost V 3 bases and J 2 bases, with 5 bases left between them. The germline CDR1 and CDR2 sequences are SGDLS and YYNGEE. The CDR3 runs 12 residues. The CDR3 DNA reads TGTGCCAGCAGCGCGGGTAACACTGAAGCTTTCTTT. Its protein product is CASSAGNTEAFF.

The chain couples TRBV6-1 to TRBJ2-2; D gene ambiguous. CDR3 length: 17 amino acids. Trimming removed 2 bases from V and 0 bases from J, with 13 bases in between. Germline V gene data show CDR1 as MNHNS and CDR2 as SASEGT. The CDR3 nucleotides read TGTGCCAGCAGTGAACCCCGCGGAGTCGCGAACACCGGGGAGCTGTTTTTT. This encodes CASSEPRGVANTGELFF.

V gene TRBV6-6 combines with J gene TRBJ2-3; 7 nucleotides align to TRBD1. Per germline, CDR1 MNHNY and CDR2 SVGAGI (reference sequence). The junction had 5 bases not matched to a gene; V was cut back by 7 bases and J by 1 base. This CDR3 contains 14 residues. The chain's CDR3 is CASTLDRGTDTQYF. In DNA, the CDR3 is TGTGCCAGCACTCTAGACAGGGGCACAGATACGCAGTATTTT.

The chain joins TRBV11-3 to TRBJ2-5; D is unresolved. CDR1 is SGHNT and CDR2 is YENEEA in the germline V gene. Trimming shortened V by 5 bases and J by 2 bases, and 12 bases separated the two germline ends. CDR3 length equals 14 residues. The DNA of the CDR3 is TGTGCCAGCAGCCTGGTTCTCCTTCAAGAGACCCAGTACTTC. The encoded protein is CASSLVLLQETQYF.

This clone was counted ten times or more. The genes are TRBV5-8 and TRBJ2-7; no reliable D call. The CDR3 runs to 15 residues. V shed 4 bases and J shed 0 bases, with 14 bases lying between them. CDR1 and CDR2 (germline): SGHTS, YDEGEE. The CDR3 spells CASSTTKGPSYEQYF. The CDR3 DNA reads TGTGCCAGCAGCACAACTAAGGGTCCCTCCTACGAGCAGTACTTC.

The chain is built from TRBV9 and TRBJ2-7; 7 bases line up with TRBD2. The ends lost 3 bases at V and 5 bases at J; junction bases unmatched: 8. The CDR3 has 14 residues. Germline assignment: CDR1 SGDLS and CDR2 YYNGEE. CDR3 sequence reads: CASSGGGGVHEQYF. The CDR3 DNA is TGTGCCAGCAGCGGCGGGGGAGGGGTCCACGAGCAGTACTTC.